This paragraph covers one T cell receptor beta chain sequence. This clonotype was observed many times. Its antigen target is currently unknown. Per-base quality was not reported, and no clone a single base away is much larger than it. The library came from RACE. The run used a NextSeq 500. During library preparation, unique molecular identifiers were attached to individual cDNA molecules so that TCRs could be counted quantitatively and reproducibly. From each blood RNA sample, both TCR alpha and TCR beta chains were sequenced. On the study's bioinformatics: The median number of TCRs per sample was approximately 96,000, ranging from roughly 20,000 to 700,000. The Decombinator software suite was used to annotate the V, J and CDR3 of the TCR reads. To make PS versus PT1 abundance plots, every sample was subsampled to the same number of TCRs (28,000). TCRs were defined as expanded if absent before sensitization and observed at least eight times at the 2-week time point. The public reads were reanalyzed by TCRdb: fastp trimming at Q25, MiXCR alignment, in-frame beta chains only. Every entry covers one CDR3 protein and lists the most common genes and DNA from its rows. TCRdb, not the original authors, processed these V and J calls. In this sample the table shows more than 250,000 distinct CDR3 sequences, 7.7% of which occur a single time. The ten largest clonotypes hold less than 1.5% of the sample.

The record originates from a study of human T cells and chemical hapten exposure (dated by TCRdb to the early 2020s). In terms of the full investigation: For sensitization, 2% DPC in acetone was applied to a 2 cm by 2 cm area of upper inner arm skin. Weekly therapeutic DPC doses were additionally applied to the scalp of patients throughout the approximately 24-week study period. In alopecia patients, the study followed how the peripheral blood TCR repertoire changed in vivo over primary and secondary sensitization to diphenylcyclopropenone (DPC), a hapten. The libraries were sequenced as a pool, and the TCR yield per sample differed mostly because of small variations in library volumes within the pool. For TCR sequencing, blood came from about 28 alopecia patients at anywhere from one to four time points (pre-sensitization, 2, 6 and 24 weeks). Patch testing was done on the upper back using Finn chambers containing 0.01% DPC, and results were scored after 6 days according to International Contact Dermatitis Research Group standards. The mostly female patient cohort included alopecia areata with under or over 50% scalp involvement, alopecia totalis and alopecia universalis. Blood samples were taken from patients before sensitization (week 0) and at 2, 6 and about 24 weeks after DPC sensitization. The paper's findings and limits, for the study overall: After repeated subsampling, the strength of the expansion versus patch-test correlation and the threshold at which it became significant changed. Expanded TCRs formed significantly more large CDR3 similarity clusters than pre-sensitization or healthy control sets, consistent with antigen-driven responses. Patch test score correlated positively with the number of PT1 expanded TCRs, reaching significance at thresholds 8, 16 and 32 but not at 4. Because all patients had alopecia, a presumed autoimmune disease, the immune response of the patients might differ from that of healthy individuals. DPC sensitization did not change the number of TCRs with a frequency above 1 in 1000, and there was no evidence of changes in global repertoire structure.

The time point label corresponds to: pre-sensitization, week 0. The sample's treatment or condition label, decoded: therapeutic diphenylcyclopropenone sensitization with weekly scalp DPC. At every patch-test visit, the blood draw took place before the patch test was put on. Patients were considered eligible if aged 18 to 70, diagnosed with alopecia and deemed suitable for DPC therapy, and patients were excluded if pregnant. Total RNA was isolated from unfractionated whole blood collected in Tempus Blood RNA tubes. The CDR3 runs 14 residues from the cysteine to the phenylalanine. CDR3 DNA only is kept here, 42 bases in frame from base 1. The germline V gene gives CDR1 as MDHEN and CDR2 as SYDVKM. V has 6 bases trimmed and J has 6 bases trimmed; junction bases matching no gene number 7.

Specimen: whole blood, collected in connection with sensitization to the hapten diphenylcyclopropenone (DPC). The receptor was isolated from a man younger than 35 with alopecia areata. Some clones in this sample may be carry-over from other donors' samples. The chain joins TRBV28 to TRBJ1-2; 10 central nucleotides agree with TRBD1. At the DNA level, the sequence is TGTGCCAGCAGGGCGACAGGGGGCGCGGATGGCTACACCTTC. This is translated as CASRATGGADGYTF.